A single TCR beta chain is shown here with its context. Which antigen it targets is not known. Within one base of it there is no much larger clone, and no base qualities were kept. These data are taken from a study of siplizumab effects on memory and regulatory T cells (dated by TCRdb to between 2018 and 2021). As for the study more broadly: The effect of the anti-CD2 antibody siplizumab on alloreactive T-cell subsets was examined in allogeneic mixed lymphocyte reactions constructed from human PBMCs.

Sorted unstimulated T cells and proliferating T cells recovered from mixed lymphocyte reactions were subjected to TCRbeta CDR3 sequencing. Fresh whole blood from nine to eleven HLA-typed healthy donors was used to isolate PBMCs. Receptor amplification or capture employed the immunoSEQ multiplex PCR assay. The deep sequencing platform assayed about 10^5 TCR templates per sample. Genomic DNA extracted from sorted T cells was used for TCRbeta CDR3 sequencing. As for the original processing: The R programming language was used for the clonal analysis of the TCRbeta CDR3 data. Alloreactive CD4+ and CD8+ clones were defined by comparing unstimulated samples with post-reaction CFSE-low samples. By matching sequences to the repertoires of sorted unstimulated Treg and non-Treg cells, each alloreactive CD4+ clone was assigned a regulatory or non-regulatory origin. TCRdb retrieved this table from immuneACCESS and kept in-frame rearrangements only. Not all clones are present; in checked studies, unresolved V genes account for under half, and no reason is known for the remainder. V and J calls and clone size are as listed in that table; D and trimming were resolved from the DNA. Across this sample there are 85,000 or so clones, with around 95% seen only once. The biggest ten clones account for around 18% of the sample.

General study outcomes and caveats: Compared with memory T cells, unstimulated naive T cells appeared more diverse, and naive cells seemed to make a substantial contribution to the alloresponse. Whether proliferating Tregs from siplizumab cultures were suppressive was not functionally confirmed. Siplizumab significantly lowered the cumulative frequency of alloreactive sequences that could be traced to unstimulated CD4+ memory T cells. Of the alloreactive CD4+ clones that could be mapped, the Treg-derived share averaged 68.8% with siplizumab compared with approximately 25% in control reactions. Because sequences below about 10^-5 frequency were poorly captured, only a minor fraction of alloreactive clones could be mapped to unstimulated subsets. For roughly 80-96% of proliferating CD4+ or CD8+ clones, no naive or memory phenotype could be assigned.

The CDR3 goes from the cysteine to the phenylalanine over 14 residues. CDR3 DNA is the only sequence kept; it has 42 bases, read in frame from the first base. V is shortened by 7 bases, J by 6 bases, and the region joining them spans 16 bases. Taken from the germline V gene, the CDR1 and CDR2 loops are MDHEN and SYDVKM. The chain is assembled from TRBV28 and TRBJ1-5; no D gene is confidently identified. Source material: CD8+ T cells sorted from blood. The TCR comes from a human donor in good health. The DNA sequence is as follows: TGTGCCAGCACCCCTATTGCCGGGGTTCAGCCCCAGCATTTT. It codes for CASTPIAGVQPQHF.